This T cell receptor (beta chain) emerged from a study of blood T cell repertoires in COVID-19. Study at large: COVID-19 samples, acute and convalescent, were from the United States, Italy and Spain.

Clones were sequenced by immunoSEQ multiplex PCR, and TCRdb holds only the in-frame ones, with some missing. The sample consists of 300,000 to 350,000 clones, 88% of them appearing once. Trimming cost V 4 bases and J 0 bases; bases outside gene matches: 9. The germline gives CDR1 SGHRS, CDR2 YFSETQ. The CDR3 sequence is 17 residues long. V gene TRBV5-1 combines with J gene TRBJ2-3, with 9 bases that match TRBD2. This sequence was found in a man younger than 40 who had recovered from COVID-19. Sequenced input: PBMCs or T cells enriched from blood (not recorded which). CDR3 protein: CASSAALTSGSTDTQYF. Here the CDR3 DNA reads TGCGCCAGCAGCGCAGCCCTGACTAGCGGAAGCACAGATACGCAGTATTTT.